A single sample gave rise to the 11 T cell receptor beta chains below, sequenced in a study of blood T cell repertoires in COVID-19. Sequencing used immunoSEQ multiplex PCR; TCRdb keeps in-frame clones, though not all of them. The sample contains 280,000 or so clones, over 75% of which appear only once. Sequenced sample: peripheral blood. All receptors derive from a man aged 18 to 30 with active or convalescent COVID-19.

V is TRBV7-9 and J is TRBJ1-1; D is undetermined. CDR3 length equals 13 residues. Deletions cut 7 bases from V and 2 bases from J, with 11 bases between. Looked up from germline, CDR1 is SEHNR and CDR2 is FQNEAQ (reference sequence). The CDR3 protein is CASNEKINTEAFF. Here the CDR3 DNA reads TGTGCCAGCAATGAGAAGATTAACACTGAAGCTTTCTTT.

The genes are TRBV9 and TRBJ2-2; perhaps TRBD2 as D (6 bases). CDR3 length: 15 amino acids. CDR1 is SGDLS and CDR2 is YYNGEE in the germline V gene. Trimming took 3 bases from V and 6 from J, leaving 15 bases between them. CDR3 in DNA: TGTGCCAGCAGCGCCCTGGCGGGACGGTCCGGGGAGCTGTTTTTT. Protein: CASSALAGRSGELFF.

This clone appeared a single time. The V gene is TRBV11-3, the J gene TRBJ2-2, with 15 bases that match TRBD2. CDR3 size: 19 residues. Germline V gene lookup returns CDR1 SGHNT and CDR2 YENEEA. J lost 5 bases, V lost 4 bases, and 11 bases had no gene match. The chain's CDR3 is CASSSTWTSGGAGTGELFF. The CDR3 coding sequence is TGTGCCAGCAGCTCCACCTGGACTAGCGGGGGGGCAGGAACCGGGGAGCTGTTTTTT.

This chain connects TRBV5-1 to TRBJ2-3, with TRBD2 as a possible D gene (7 bases). Per the germline V gene, CDR1 is SGHRS and CDR2 is YFSETQ. The CDR3 length is 15 residues. V gave up 6 bases and J gave up 4 bases, with 18 bases separating them. DNA of the CDR3: TGCGCCAGCAACCTTAGGGGGGAGGGGCCAGATACGCAGTATTTT. This translates into CASNLRGEGPDTQYF.

The chain links TRBV24-1 to TRBJ2-2, with a weak D call TRBD1 (6 bases). V was clipped by 10 bases and J by 1 base, with 6 bases between them. The V gene's germline CDR1 is KGHDR and CDR2 SFDVKD. The CDR3 totals 12 residues. The CDR3 spells CATQGNTGELFF. The DNA for the CDR3 is TGTGCCACACAGGGGAACACCGGGGAGCTGTTTTTT.

The V call is TRBV2, the J call TRBJ2-5; TRBD1 agrees at 7 bases. After removal of 2 bases from V and 7 bases from J, the junction contained 7 bases not matched to a gene. The CDR3 totals 14 residues. Looked up from germline, CDR1 is SNHLY and CDR2 is FYNNEI. CDR3 amino acids: CASSEFRTGGTQYF. CDR3 coding DNA: TGTGCCAGCAGTGAATTTAGGACAGGAGGGACCCAGTACTTC.

The V and J genes are TRBV5-1 and TRBJ1-2; no definite D call. Germline-derived CDR1 and CDR2 are SGHRS and YFSETQ. This CDR3 comprises 12 residues. With 0 bases removed from V and 7 bases from J, the gap between germline ends came to 7 bases. The CDR3 sequence is CASSLGVAGYTF. CDR3 DNA sequence: TGCGCCAGCAGCTTGGGAGTTGCTGGCTACACCTTC.

This CDR3 reads CASSRASKNNSPLHF. In DNA, the CDR3 is TGTGCCAGTAGTAGGGCGTCTAAGAATAATTCACCCCTCCACTTT. V usage is TRBV19 and J usage is TRBJ1-6, with D unclear. The CDR3 has 15 residues. CDR1 is LNHDA, CDR2 SQIVND, per germline (reference sequence). Trimming removed 4 bases at V and 5 bases at J, with 12 bases between.

The chain is built from TRBV7-2 and TRBJ1-5, with D possibly TRBD1 on 5 matching bases. Germline values: CDR1 SGHTA, CDR2 FQGNSA. This CDR3 has 16 amino acids. Trimming pared 5 bases from V and 8 bases from J, leaving 22 bases between. The CDR3 region has the DNA TGTGCCAGCAGCCCGAACCCCTCGGGGGGAATGGAGCCCCAGCATTTT. Residues: CASSPNPSGGMEPQHF.

This chain joins TRBV25-1 and TRBJ2-5, with 8 nucleotides matching TRBD1. This CDR3 region has 17 residues. Trimming cost V 4 bases and J 4 bases; bases outside gene matches: 14. Germline CDR1 is MGHDK and CDR2 is SYGVNS. The CDR3 DNA sequence: TGTGCCAGCAGTGGACCGGCCCAGGGGGCCGTCGGAGAGACCCAGTACTTC. It specifies CASSGPAQGAVGETQYF.

V and J are TRBV7-9 and TRBJ1-1, with 9 positions matching TRBD1. Germline CDR1 SEHNR, CDR2 FQNEAQ (reference sequence). J gave up 7 bases and V 4 bases, and 10 bases lay outside the gene matches. The length of the CDR3 is 15 residues. The CDR3 nucleotides read TGTGCCAGCAGCTCCCTTAGGGACAGGGACATTGAAGCTTTCTTT. Its translation is CASSSLRDRDIEAFF.